This record covers a single TCR beta chain. Measured with immunoSEQ multiplex PCR; TCRdb has only the in-frame clones, and not every one. The sample consists of approximately 58,000 clones, roughly 94% of them appearing once. The data were obtained in a study of cytomegalovirus exposure and HLA in healthy donors. The receptor comes from a man in his late teens or twenties in good health and CMV-seronegative. The sequencing sample was made of PBMCs.

The DNA of the CDR3 is TGTGCCAGCAGCTTAGGGACAGGGAAGGCAGATACGCAGTATTTT. Protein: CASSLGTGKADTQYF. The rearrangement uses TRBV11-2 and TRBJ2-3; 8 bases agree with TRBD1. CDR3 length: 15 amino acids. The trim removed 1 base at V and 4 bases at J, leaving 4 bases unmatched. CDR1 and CDR2 (germline): SGHAT, FQNNGV.